The rows below give T cell receptor beta chains drawn from one sample of a study of blood T cell repertoires in COVID-19. The assay was immunoSEQ multiplex PCR, and TCRdb's table has in-frame clones only and misses some. The sample contains approximately 110,000 clones, 65% to 85% of which appear only once. Sequences were obtained from peripheral blood. The receptor set was obtained from a woman in her 70s with acute or convalescent COVID-19. Each CDR3 is given with its conserved first and last residue. The order of the fields is CDR3 DNA, CDR3 protein, clone size, D gene, J gene, V gene. A D gene is named only where the DNA matches it firmly. The size entry is marked missing in some rows and otherwise reads once, few, many or a size class.

CDR3 DNA: TGTGCCAGCAGCTTATCAGGGGGGAGAGAAGCTTTCTTT; CDR3 protein: CASSLSGGREAFF; clone size: -; D gene: TRBD1; J gene: TRBJ1-1; V gene: TRBV7-9
CDR3 DNA: TGTGCCAGCAGTCCCTGGACTAGCGGGAGTTGGACAGATACGCAGTATTTT; CDR3 protein: CASSPWTSGSWTDTQYF; clone size: -; D gene: TRBD2; J gene: TRBJ2-3; V gene: TRBV28
CDR3 DNA: TGTGCCAGCACCCAAACGGGTTCTACCTATAATTCACCCCTCCACTTT; CDR3 protein: CASTQTGSTYNSPLHF; clone size: once; D gene: -; J gene: TRBJ1-6; V gene: TRBV25-1
CDR3 DNA: TGTGCCAGCAGCCCCTTCGCCTCACAGGGCGAGCAGTACTTC; CDR3 protein: CASSPFASQGEQYF; clone size: -; D gene: -; J gene: TRBJ2-7; V gene: TRBV3-1/TRBV3-2
CDR3 DNA: TGTGCCAGCAGCGTAGAGGCTAGCGGGGGGGTCTTGAATGAGCAGTTCTTC; CDR3 protein: CASSVEASGGVLNEQFF; clone size: -; D gene: TRBD2; J gene: TRBJ2-1; V gene: TRBV9
CDR3 DNA: TGTGCCAGCAGTTTCCGACATGGCCATGAGCAGTTCTTC; CDR3 protein: CASSFRHGHEQFF; clone size: -; D gene: -; J gene: TRBJ2-1; V gene: TRBV2
CDR3 DNA: TGCGCCAGCAGCTTGGTGGGGGGACGCTCCTACAATGAGCAGTTCTTC; CDR3 protein: CASSLVGGRSYNEQFF; clone size: once; D gene: -; J gene: TRBJ2-1; V gene: TRBV5-1
CDR3 DNA: TGTGCCATCAGTGGCGGGGGACAGGGGGCTAGAGATACGCAGTATTTT; CDR3 protein: CAISGGGQGARDTQYF; clone size: -; D gene: TRBD1; J gene: TRBJ2-3; V gene: TRBV10-3
CDR3 DNA: TGTGCCAGCAGCGTAATGGCGGGGGGTTCCTACAATGAGCAGTTCTTC; CDR3 protein: CASSVMAGGSYNEQFF; clone size: -; D gene: TRBD2; J gene: TRBJ2-1; V gene: TRBV9
CDR3 DNA: TGTGCCAGCAGTGAATGGACGACAGGTTCGGGTCAGCCCCAGCATTTT; CDR3 protein: CASSEWTTGSGQPQHF; clone size: once; D gene: -; J gene: TRBJ1-5; V gene: TRBV6-1
CDR3 DNA: TGCGCCAGCAGCACCTGGACAGAGCACAATGAGCAGTTCTTC; CDR3 protein: CASSTWTEHNEQFF; clone size: medium-sized; D gene: -; J gene: TRBJ2-1; V gene: TRBV5-1
CDR3 DNA: TGTGCCAGCAGTCTGACAGGGGATGCCGGGGAGCTGTTTTTT; CDR3 protein: CASSLTGDAGELFF; clone size: -; D gene: TRBD1; J gene: TRBJ2-2; V gene: TRBV6-5
CDR3 DNA: TGCAGCGGCGGGACAGCCTACGAGCAGTACTTC; CDR3 protein: CSGGTAYEQYF; clone size: -; D gene: -; J gene: TRBJ2-7; V gene: TRBV29-1
CDR3 DNA: TGTGCCAGTAGTATAGGAAACTCCAGGGGGGAGCTGTTTTTT; CDR3 protein: CASSIGNSRGELFF; clone size: -; D gene: -; J gene: TRBJ2-2; V gene: TRBV19
CDR3 DNA: TGTGCCAGCAGCTTAGGGAGGGGATCCGGTGCACCCCTCCACTTT; CDR3 protein: CASSLGRGSGAPLHF; clone size: -; D gene: -; J gene: TRBJ1-6; V gene: TRBV7-9
CDR3 DNA: TGCAGCGCCCAAGCCGGACAGGGTCGGAGCTATGGCTACACCTTC; CDR3 protein: CSAQAGQGRSYGYTF; clone size: -; D gene: TRBD1; J gene: TRBJ1-2; V gene: TRBV29-1
CDR3 DNA: TGTGCCACCAGCAGAGACCGGGACAGAGGTGAAAAACTGTTTTTT; CDR3 protein: CATSRDRDRGEKLFF; clone size: -; D gene: TRBD1; J gene: TRBJ1-4; V gene: TRBV15
CDR3 DNA: TGTGCCAGTAGTATAGGAGACAGGGACAATGAGCAGTTCTTC; CDR3 protein: CASSIGDRDNEQFF; clone size: once; D gene: TRBD1; J gene: TRBJ2-1; V gene: TRBV19
CDR3 DNA: TGTGCCAGCAGTATTTTAACACAAGTGAACACTGAAGCTTTCTTT; CDR3 protein: CASSILTQVNTEAFF; clone size: -; D gene: -; J gene: TRBJ1-1; V gene: TRBV7-9
CDR3 DNA: TGTGCCAGCAGCGGGGAGCCCTATGGCTACACCTTC; CDR3 protein: CASSGEPYGYTF; clone size: -; D gene: -; J gene: TRBJ1-2; V gene: TRBV2
CDR3 DNA: TGTGCCAGCAGTTTATCCGGGTTGGAAGCTGAAGCTTTCTTT; CDR3 protein: CASSLSGLEAEAFF; clone size: -; D gene: -; J gene: TRBJ1-1; V gene: TRBV28
CDR3 DNA: TGTGCCAGTAGTATAGGTCTAGCGGGGATCACGAACACCGGGGAGCTGTTTTTT; CDR3 protein: CASSIGLAGITNTGELFF; clone size: -; D gene: TRBD2; J gene: TRBJ2-2; V gene: TRBV19
CDR3 DNA: TGTGCCAGCAGCGAGCCCCGGGTAGGCTACAATGAGCAGTTCTTC; CDR3 protein: CASSEPRVGYNEQFF; clone size: few; D gene: -; J gene: TRBJ2-1; V gene: TRBV9